This paragraph reports one TCR beta chain. Its antigen is still unknown. Nothing much larger sits one base from this clone, and base qualities are not available. The sample comes from a study of T-cell memory formation after mild COVID-19 (dated by TCRdb to the early 2020s). For context, the study as a whole: TCR sequence clusters from the two donors were largely donor specific. T-cell clones expanding and contracting after mild COVID-19 in two donors were tracked by longitudinal TCRalpha and TCRbeta repertoire sequencing. Two young, previously healthy adult volunteers made up the cohort, one male and one female. Broad study findings and their caveats: Only two mild cases were covered in the study, and larger cohorts including severe cases with pre-infection samples were considered necessary. The second-wave clones that peaked on day 37 were not confirmed to be SARS-CoV-2 specific. Contracting CD4+ clones appeared mostly in the CM and EM memory subsets, whereas CD8+ clones were enriched in EMRA. Clones that contracted from day 15 to 85 showed balanced CD4/CD8 phenotypes, whereas a second wave of clones that expanded from day 15 to 37 leaned towards CD4+. The detection of some responding clones in pre-infection memory suggests that pre-existing cross-reactive memory T cells joined the SARS-CoV-2 response.

PBMCs were isolated by Ficoll-Paque density gradient centrifugation. The run used an Illumina NovaSeq 6000. cDNA libraries for TCRalpha and TCRbeta were prepared by 5'RACE using constant-segment primers, with sample barcodes and unique molecular identifiers added. Trizol reagent was used to extract RNA from every sample. Libraries were amplified in two PCR steps, with a second sample barcode and Illumina TruSeq adapters added in the second step. Sequencing of libraries was performed on an Illumina NovaSeq with 2 x 150 bp paired-end reads. As for the original processing: The reads were demultiplexed and collapsed into UMI-guided consensus sequences using migec v1.2.7. Using mixcr v2.1.11, the UMI consensuses were aligned to TRA and TRB V and J templates and assembled into clonotypes. Clonotypes were classified as expanded or contracted when called significant by both edgeR and NoisET, with noise models trained on biological replicates. For edgeR calls, the cutoffs were a false discovery rate-adjusted p below 0.01 and a log2 fold-change threshold of 1. PCA with hierarchical clustering of max-normalized trajectories of the 1000 most abundant clonotypes was used as exploratory dynamics analysis. The CD4 or CD8 phenotype of responding clones was assigned using the separately sequenced CD4+ and CD8+ repertoires. TCRdb trimmed the raw reads at Q25, called clones with MiXCR and kept productive beta chains. Each entry merges the rows of one CDR3 protein and shows their most common DNA and genes. The V and J calls come from TCRdb's annotation, not from the publication. Present in this sample are around 110,000 distinct CDR3 sequences, 9.5% to 15% of which were seen just once. The ten largest clones take up around 27% of the sample.

From cysteine to phenylalanine, the CDR3 is 14 amino acids long. Only CDR3 DNA is held: 42 bases, read in frame from base 1. Relative to germline, V is 3 bases shorter and J is 5 bases shorter, with 11 bases between their ends. The sequence was obtained from an adult woman who had mild COVID-19 (a few samples of this study predate the infection). The sample titles of this study are shuffled in the database, so cell type and time point are left out; the donor was told from shared clones. The rearranged segments are TRBV12-3 or TRBV12-4 and TRBJ1-5; the D gene identity is not certain. The sequenced sample was PBMCs or a T cell subset sorted from them (not recorded which). The nucleotide sequence is TGTGCCAGCAGTTTTGACATAACTGATCAGCCCCAGCATTTT. The encoded protein is CASSFDITDQPQHF.